The 30 T cell receptor beta chains below were found in one sample sequenced in a study of blood T cell repertoires in COVID-19. Sequencing was performed with immunoSEQ multiplex PCR; in TCRdb, only in-frame clones are kept and a portion is missing. This sample has over 150,000 clones, with 70% to 85% found just once. Source material: peripheral blood. The receptor set was obtained from a human donor in a cohort sampled during active COVID-19.

The chain couples TRBV5-1 to TRBJ2-2; TRBD2 might be the D (5 bases). Germline V lookup: CDR1 SGHRS, CDR2 YFSETQ. V was trimmed by 4 bases and J by 5 bases, leaving 21 bases between them. The CDR3 runs to 17 residues. In DNA, the CDR3 is TGCGCCAGCAGCCCCGAAGATTCGGAGGCCCTTACCGGGGAGCTGTTTTTT. Translating it yields CASSPEDSEALTGELFF.

The chain joins TRBV15 to TRBJ2-1; 7 positions match TRBD1. The germline V gene has CDR1 LNHNV and CDR2 YYDKDF (reference sequence). This CDR3 has 17 residues. The junction had 13 bases not matched to a gene; V was cut back by 5 bases and J by 3 bases. The CDR3 nucleotides read TGTGCCACCAGCGGAACAGGACAGGACCATTTCTACAATGAGCAGTTCTTC. Translating gives CATSGTGQDHFYNEQFF.

The chain joins TRBV27 to TRBJ2-1; 7 nucleotides agree with TRBD2. V lost 4 bases to trimming and J lost 10 bases; unmatched junction nucleotides: 4. The V gene's germline CDR1 is MNHEY and CDR2 SMNVEV (reference sequence). CDR3 length: 12 residues. DNA for the CDR3: TGTGCCAGCAGTTCCACTAGCGCCGAGCAGTTCTTC. Amino acid sequence: CASSSTSAEQFF.

The chain links TRBV15 to TRBJ2-7, with TRBD1 matching 7 bases. Germline loops: CDR1 LNHNV, CDR2 YYDKDF (reference sequence). V lost 1 base, J lost 5 bases, and 5 bases stayed unmatched. CDR3 size: 14 residues. CDR3 coding DNA: TGTGCCACCAGCAGAGGAGGGACAGCAAACGAGCAGTACTTC. Translation gives CATSRGGTANEQYF.

This clone showed up just once. The chain carries TRBV19 and TRBJ2-7, with D maybe TRBD1 (7 bases). Trimming removed 10 bases at V and 5 bases at J, with 15 bases between. The CDR3 covers 12 residues. The V gene's germline CDR1 is LNHDA and CDR2 SQIVND (reference sequence). CDR3 in DNA: TGTGCCACCTCGTCAGGGGGGAACGAGCAGTACTTC. Its translation is CATSSGGNEQYF.

V gene TRBV19 combines with J gene TRBJ1-5; D may be TRBD1 (5 bases). CDR1 is LNHDA and CDR2 is SQIVND in the germline V gene (reference sequence). V dropped 5 bases and J dropped 7 bases, with 12 bases sitting between them. CDR3 length equals 13 residues. The DNA of the CDR3 is TGTGCCAGTAGTCCCTCCCGGGGGCAGCCCCAGCATTTT. As protein: CASSPSRGQPQHF.

This CDR3 reads CATSDDGLGYTF. In DNA form, the CDR3 reads TGTGCCACCAGTGATGACGGACTTGGCTACACCTTC. The V call is TRBV24-1, the J call TRBJ1-2, with D unclear. This CDR3 region has 12 residues. Trimming removed 3 bases at V and 7 bases at J, with 8 bases between. Germline V gene data show CDR1 as KGHDR and CDR2 as SFDVKD.

The gene calls are TRBV13 and TRBJ2-5; 8 bases match TRBD2. Germline CDR1 is PRHDT and CDR2 is FYEKMQ (reference sequence). The ends lost 4 bases at V and 1 base at J; junction bases unmatched: 5. The CDR3 runs to 15 residues. The CDR3 nucleotides read TGTGCCAGCAGCTATGCCGGGGGGGCCCAAGAGACCCAGTACTTC. It translates to CASSYAGGAQETQYF. Filled out from reference TRBV13 and TRBJ2-5, the complete variable domain reads AAGVIQSPRHLIKEKRETATLKCYPIPRHDTVYWYQQGPGQDPQFLISFYEKMQSDKGSIPDRFSAQQFSDYHSELNMSSLELGDSALYFCASSYAGGAQETQYFGPGTRLLVL.

This chain joins TRBV12-5 and TRBJ2-4; 7 positions agree with TRBD1. Trimming cost V 2 bases and J 11 bases; bases outside gene matches: 12. CDR1 LGHNT and CDR2 FRNRAP come from the germline V gene. This CDR3 has 15 amino acids. The chain's CDR3 is CASGLSRGLRTVQYF. The CDR3 DNA reads as TGTGCTAGTGGTTTGTCTAGGGGGCTTCGTACGGTTCAGTACTTC. The full variable domain, rest sourced from reference TRBV12-5 and TRBJ2-4, is DARVTQTPRHKVTEMGQEVTMRCQPILGHNTVFWYRQTMMQGLELLAYFRNRAPLDDSGMPKDRFSAEMPDATLATLKIQPSEPRDSAVYFCASGLSRGLRTVQYFGAGTRLSVL.

The chain carries TRBV13 and TRBJ2-1; 7 bases are shared with TRBD1. Trimming removed 5 bases from V and 7 bases from J; junction bases left unmatched: 2. The length of the CDR3 is 12 residues. CDR1 and CDR2 (germline): PRHDT, FYEKMQ (reference sequence). The chain's CDR3 is CASSDRENEQFF. The CDR3 DNA reads TGTGCCAGCAGCGACAGGGAAAATGAGCAGTTCTTC.

The chain uses TRBV10-3 and TRBJ2-7; 7 bases agree with TRBD1. V gave up 7 bases and J gave up 6 bases; unmatched junction bases: 12. Germline loops: CDR1 ENHRY, CDR2 SYGVKD. The CDR3 covers 14 residues. This CDR3 is CAITETGKEGEQYF. CDR3 DNA: TGTGCCATCACCGAGACAGGGAAGGAAGGCGAGCAGTACTTC.

V and J are TRBV6-5 and TRBJ2-1; 7 nucleotides align to TRBD1. The germline gives CDR1 MNHEY, CDR2 SVGAGI. The CDR3 loop spans 14 amino acids. V gave up 8 bases and J gave up 8 bases; unmatched junction bases: 12. The CDR3, as DNA: TGTGCCAGCGGCCCTCTCGGACAGGCAGATGAGCAGTTCTTC. This gives the protein CASGPLGQADEQFF.

V gene TRBV11-1 combines with J gene TRBJ2-7, with 10 bases that match TRBD2. J was trimmed by 7 bases and V by 5 bases; bases with no gene match: 11. Per germline, CDR1 SGHAT and CDR2 FQDESV (reference sequence). The CDR3 extends over 15 amino acids. CDR3 region: CASSASSGGPGEQYF. The CDR3 DNA reads TGTGCCAGCAGCGCGTCTAGCGGGGGCCCTGGGGAGCAGTACTTC. The complete variable domain, with remaining parts taken from reference TRBV11-1 and TRBJ2-7, reads EAEVAQSPRYKITEKSQAVAFWCDPISGHATLYWYRQILGQGPELLVQFQDESVVDDSQLPKDRFSAERLKGVDSTLKIQPAELGDSAMYLCASSASSGGPGEQYFGPGTRLTVT.

The chain has TRBV3-1 (or the pseudogene TRBV3-2) and TRBJ1-2; 9 bases agree with TRBD1. The germline V gene encodes CDR1 LGHDT and CDR2 YNNKEL (reference sequence). V was clipped by 6 bases and J by 7 bases; unmatched bases: 9. There are 14 residues in the CDR3. CDR3 residues: CASRITGGVRGYTF. The CDR3 region has the DNA TGTGCCAGCAGAATTACAGGGGGCGTTCGTGGCTACACCTTC.

The rearrangement links TRBV10-3 to TRBJ1-2; D possibly corresponds to TRBD1 (5 bases). Trimming left V 4 bases short and J 2 bases short, with 11 bases between. The CDR3 runs to 14 residues. CDR1 and CDR2 (germline): ENHRY, SYGVKD. Here the CDR3 reads CAISGVGGNYGYTF. CDR3 coding DNA: TGTGCCATCAGTGGGGTCGGGGGAAACTATGGCTACACCTTC.

CDR3 DNA: TGTGCCAGCTCACCACCAGACAGGGAAAAACTGTTTTTT. Amino acids: CASSPPDREKLFF. The chain recombines TRBV18 with TRBJ1-4, with D possibly being TRBD1 (6 bases). The CDR3 loop spans 13 amino acids. Trimming stripped 0 bases from V and 8 bases from J, with 7 bases between. Germline values: CDR1 KGHSH, CDR2 LQKENI.

The chain employs TRBV11-3 and TRBJ2-7; TRBD1 matches 7 bases. V dropped 6 bases and J dropped 4; count of bases not matched to a gene: 9. The CDR3 has 14 amino acids. Germline CDR1 SGHNT, CDR2 YENEEA. CDR3 amino acids: CASSSGTESYEQYF. CDR3 DNA sequence: TGTGCCAGCAGTTCCGGGACAGAAAGTTACGAGCAGTACTTC.

This clone was observed a few times. This chain connects TRBV9 to TRBJ1-5; possible D gene TRBD1, 6 bases. Trimming pared 0 bases from V and 8 bases from J, leaving 12 bases between. The CDR3 extends over 14 amino acids. Looked up from germline, CDR1 is SGDLS and CDR2 is YYNGEE. The CDR3 DNA reads TGTGCCAGCAGCGTAGAAGGGGGGAGGGAGCCCCAGCATTTT. Protein product: CASSVEGGREPQHF.

The chain has TRBV19 and TRBJ2-6, with 9 bases fitting TRBD1. CDR3 length: 16 residues. The germline gives CDR1 LNHDA, CDR2 SQIVND (reference sequence). After removal of 5 bases from V and 9 bases from J, the junction contained 11 bases not matched to a gene. The CDR3 loop reads CASSAQQGALLNVLTF. As DNA, the CDR3 is TGTGCCAGTAGTGCCCAACAGGGGGCATTGCTCAACGTCCTGACTTTC.

This clone is a singleton in its sample. The chain employs TRBV6-1 and TRBJ2-3; 14 bases are shared with TRBD2. CDR1 is MNHNS and CDR2 is SASEGT in the germline V gene. CDR3 size: 17 residues. V lost 2 bases, J lost 1 base, and 2 bases stayed unmatched. This CDR3 reads CASSEWGLAGGTDTQYF. The CDR3 DNA follows: TGTGCCAGCAGTGAATGGGGACTAGCGGGGGGCACAGATACGCAGTATTTT.

The CDR3: CASSLRGERGGFGDGYTF. CDR3 nucleotide sequence: TGTGCCAGCAGCCTTAGGGGCGAAAGGGGGGGTTTCGGTGATGGCTACACCTTC. This chain links TRBV27 with TRBJ1-2, with D possibly matching TRBD1 (6 bases). Germline V CDR1 and CDR2: MNHEY, SMNVEV (reference sequence). The CDR3 has 18 amino acids. V was pared by 6 bases and J by 6 bases, with 29 bases between.

This clone was counted once. This chain joins TRBV18 and TRBJ1-3, with a possible D match to TRBD1 (5 bases). Germline values: CDR1 KGHSH, CDR2 LQKENI. V was pared by 3 bases and J by 0 bases, with 15 bases between. The CDR3 is made up of 17 amino acids. CDR3 residues: CASSPGKGRPSGNTIYF. The CDR3 nucleotides are TGTGCCAGCTCACCCGGGAAGGGGAGGCCCTCTGGAAACACCATATATTTT.

Concerning this clone: Additional DNA sequences in this sample encode the identical CDR3. The J gene is TRBJ2-7, the V gene TRBV12-3 or TRBV12-4, with 7 bases lining up with TRBD2. J gave up 1 base and V 5 bases, and 2 bases lay outside the gene matches. This CDR3 comprises 13 residues. For the CDR3, the DNA is TGTGCCAGCAGTACTAGCGTTTCCTACGAGCAGTACTTC. Protein sequence: CASSTSVSYEQYF.

This clone was picked up one time. The J gene is TRBJ2-1, the V gene TRBV12-3 or TRBV12-4; no reliable D call. This CDR3 spans 11 amino acids. Trimming removed 3 bases at V and 7 bases at J, with 4 bases between. CDR3 bases: TGTGCCAGCAGTTTCGGGAATGAGCAGTTCTTC. It is translated as CASSFGNEQFF.

This chain links TRBV5-1 with TRBJ1-2; 8 nucleotides align to TRBD1. V lost 7 bases, J lost 2 bases, and 4 bases stayed unmatched. Per germline, CDR1 SGHRS and CDR2 YFSETQ. This CDR3 region has 13 residues. CDR3 sequence reads: CASRRQGNYGYTF. The CDR3 bases are TGCGCCAGCCGCCGACAGGGGAACTATGGCTACACCTTC.

This chain links TRBV2 with TRBJ2-5; TRBD2 matches 7 bases. The V segment lost 7 bases and the J segment 5 bases; nucleotides outside the gene matches: 7. CDR3 size: 13 residues. Germline assignment: CDR1 SNHLY and CDR2 FYNNEI. CDR3 nucleotide sequence: TGTGCCAGCAAGCTACTAGCGTCGGAGACCCAGTACTTC. It yields the protein CASKLLASETQYF.

The rearrangement links TRBV30 to TRBJ2-1, with TRBD2 identical over 9 bases. CDR3 length: 13 amino acids. Germline CDR1 and CDR2: GTSNPN and SVGIG (reference sequence). V lost 7 bases, J lost 4 bases, and 5 bases stayed unmatched. The CDR3 DNA reads TGTGCCTCGGTAGCGGGGGCATACAATGAGCAGTTCTTC. Translating gives CASVAGAYNEQFF. The whole variable domain, remainder taken from reference TRBV30 and TRBJ2-1, is SQTIHQWPATLVQPVGSPLSLECTVEGTSNPNLYWYRQAAGRGLQLLFYSVGIGQISSEVPQNLSASRPQDRQFILSSKKLLLSDSGFYLCASVAGAYNEQFFGPGTRLTVL.

This chain uses TRBV6-1 with TRBJ2-2; D possibly corresponds to TRBD1 (6 bases). This CDR3 is 15 amino acids long. Germline V gene data show CDR1 as MNHNS and CDR2 as SASEGT. Trimming cost V 2 bases and J 4 bases, with 11 bases left between them. CDR3 loop: CASSEWTVSTGELFF. DNA of the CDR3: TGTGCCAGCAGTGAATGGACAGTCAGCACCGGGGAGCTGTTTTTT.

CDR3: CASSQVPGYHYEQYF. DNA of the CDR3: TGTGCCAGCAGCCAAGTTCCAGGCTACCACTACGAGCAGTACTTC. J is TRBJ2-7 and V is TRBV4-2; D remains unclear. The length of the CDR3 is 15 residues. Trimming cost V 1 base and J 3 bases, with 13 bases left between them. Per germline, CDR1 LGHNA and CDR2 YNFKEQ.

The chain is built from TRBV20-1 and TRBJ1-1; no clear D. The length of the CDR3 is 10 residues. Germline V gene lookup returns CDR1 DFQATT and CDR2 SNEGSKA (reference sequence). V was cut by 5 bases and J by 6 bases, with 7 bases left in between. The CDR3 protein is CSAHFSEAFF. In nucleotides, the CDR3 is TGCAGTGCTCACTTTTCTGAAGCTTTCTTT.